What follows are 2 T cell receptor beta chains derived from one specimen sequenced in a study of regulatory T cells in long-lasting Graves disease. Both iRepertoire HTBI primers and Arm-PCR of CDR3 regions were used to build the TCR beta libraries. In TCRdb, the multiplex PCR reads were re-called with MiXCR into one record per CDR3 protein. The data contain 350,000 to 500,000 distinct CDR3 sequences, around 13% of them singletons. The time point: newly diagnosed GD, antithyroid drugs for less than 3 months. The TCR library was prepared using RNA isolated from PBMCs. The sample also formed part of further work on T cells in Graves' hyperthyroidism and ophthalmopathy.

The sample in question was peripheral blood mononuclear cells (PBMCs), obtained at new diagnosis, from a patient treated with antithyroid drugs. The receptors originated from a woman between 45 and 65 years old with Graves disease.

This clonotype was picked up many times. The CDR3 sequence is CASSIPSTSGSHEQYF. CDR3 bases: TGTGCCAGCAGTATACCCTCGACTAGCGGGAGCCACGAGCAGTACTTC. The V and J genes are TRBV6-1 and TRBJ2-7; the match to TRBD2 covers 12 bases. The CDR3 has 16 residues. V was clipped by 5 bases and J by 5 bases; unmatched bases: 10. The germline CDR1 and CDR2 sequences are MNHNS and SASEGT.

Only a few counts were recorded for this clonotype. This chain joins TRBV9 and TRBJ1-2, with 7 bases fitting TRBD1. Germline assignment: CDR1 SGDLS and CDR2 YYNGEE. V lost 4 bases and J lost 2; bases outside the gene matches: 14. The CDR3 is made up of 17 amino acids. The CDR3 DNA reads as TGTGCCAGCAGCCCGCGGACAGGCTTGTCACCCAACTATGGCTACACCTTC. It codes for CASSPRTGLSPNYGYTF.